The clone carrying this T cell receptor (beta chain) was counted a few times. Its antigen is not identified. Germline V gene data show CDR1 as MNHEY and CDR2 as SMNVEV (reference sequence). This CDR3 contains 12 residues. J lost 11 bases, V lost 3 bases, and 5 bases had no gene match. Time point denoted: patch test 1, 2 weeks after DPC sensitization. Described treatment: therapeutic diphenylcyclopropenone sensitization with weekly scalp DPC. This specimen belongs to a study of human T cells and chemical hapten exposure. One entry per CDR3 protein results from TCRdb running MiXCR on the RACE reads. The sample holds around 380,000 distinct CDR3 sequences; 4% to 5.5% are singletons and the top ten take approximately 2.3%. Findings and caveats of the study: With DPC sensitization, TCRs exceeding 1 in 1000 frequency showed no change.

The sequence was collected from a woman aged 45-65 years with alopecia areata. Some clones in this sample may be carry-over from other donors' samples. V usage is TRBV27 and J usage is TRBJ1-1; 8 nucleotides match TRBD1. Sequencing used whole blood, obtained in connection with sensitization to the hapten diphenylcyclopropenone (DPC). CDR3 nucleotide sequence: TGTGCCAGCAGTTTCCCCAGGGGGCAGGCTTTCTTT. Translation gives CASSFPRGQAFF.